This is a list of T cell receptor beta chains from one sample in a study of blood T cell repertoires in COVID-19. Repertoires were generated with immunoSEQ multiplex PCR, while TCRdb's copy carries only in-frame clones and drops some. The table shows 160,000 or so clones, with roughly 84% occurring only once. The sample consisted of PBMCs or T cells enriched from blood (not recorded which). The receptors were gathered from a human donor with acute COVID-19. The donor label of this sample is uncertain. Each CDR3 is given with its conserved first and last residue. The D gene is left open where the match is weak. Rows give clone size only sometimes, using once, few, many, or a class for an expanded clone.

>-|-|TRBJ1-1|TRBV3-1/TRBV3-2
CASSQDSGGNTEAFF
TGTGCCAGCAGCCAAGATTCGGGGGGGAACACTGAAGCTTTCTTT
>-|-|TRBJ2-7|TRBV5-6
CASMPGVKGKVEQYF
TGTGCCAGCATGCCGGGGGTGAAGGGTAAAGTCGAGCAGTACTTC
>-|TRBD1|TRBJ1-2|TRBV5-1
CASSVDRAPNYGYTF
TGCGCCAGCAGCGTCGACAGGGCGCCGAACTATGGCTACACCTTC
>-|-|TRBJ1-5|TRBV19
CASSIYDSLAGQPQHF
TGTGCCAGTAGTATATACGACTCCCTCGCGGGTCAGCCCCAGCATTTT
>-|-|TRBJ1-1|TRBV28
CASRSRGKNTEAFF
TGTGCCAGCAGGTCCCGGGGAAAGAACACTGAAGCTTTCTTT
>-|TRBD1|TRBJ1-4|TRBV19
CASSPTGRNEKLFF
TGTGCCAGTAGCCCGACAGGGAGAAACGAAAAACTGTTTTTT
>-|TRBD1|TRBJ2-7|TRBV29-1
CSVSRQGDSYEQYF
TGCAGCGTTTCCAGACAGGGGGACTCCTACGAGCAGTACTTC
>-|-|TRBJ1-1|TRBV19
CASSYQGFAEAFF
TGTGCCAGCTCTTACCAGGGGTTCGCTGAAGCTTTCTTT
>-|-|TRBJ2-7|TRBV5-6
CASSLGGHPGEQYF
TGTGCCAGCAGCTTGGGCGGACATCCTGGCGAGCAGTACTTC
>-|TRBD2|TRBJ2-1|TRBV5-4
CASSLIPGLAGGRFDEQFF
TGTGCCAGCAGCTTGATACCAGGACTAGCGGGGGGCAGGTTCGATGAGCAGTTCTTC
>-|-|TRBJ2-2|TRBV5-5
CASSLRGDRSAVELFF
TGTGCCAGCAGCTTGAGGGGGGACAGATCGGCCGTTGAGCTGTTTTTT
>-|-|TRBJ1-4|TRBV19
CASSGANEKLFF
TGTGCCAGTAGTGGGGCGAATGAAAAACTGTTTTTT
>-|-|TRBJ1-4|TRBV19
CASSIDTATNEKLFF
TGTGCCAGTAGTATAGACACTGCAACTAATGAAAAACTGTTTTTT
>-|TRBD1|TRBJ1-3|TRBV6-1
CASSVLIPGTDSGNTIYF
TGTGCCAGCAGTGTTTTAATACCCGGGACAGACTCTGGAAACACCATATATTTT
>-|-|TRBJ1-2|TRBV29-1
CSVEGSAGFDGYTF
TGCAGCGTTGAAGGAAGTGCGGGGTTCGATGGCTACACCTTC
>once|-|TRBJ1-6|TRBV27
CASSLGSNNSPLHF
TGTGCCAGCAGTTTGGGCAGTAATAATTCACCCCTCCACTTT
>-|-|TRBJ2-7|TRBV20-1
CSASRQGMSYEQYF
TGCAGTGCTAGTCGGCAGGGGATGTCTTACGAGCAGTACTTC
>-|-|TRBJ1-3|TRBV5-3
CARSLRSGNTIYF
TGTGCCAGAAGCCTCCGGTCTGGAAACACCATATATTTT
>-|-|TRBJ2-2|TRBV7-2
CASKIKEGSGHTGELFF
TGTGCCAGCAAAATCAAAGAAGGTAGCGGCCACACCGGGGAGCTGTTTTTT
>-|TRBD1|TRBJ2-5|TRBV7-9
CASSSLTGAGETQYF
TGTGCCAGCAGCTCCTTAACAGGGGCCGGGGAGACCCAGTACTTC
>once|TRBD1|TRBJ2-7|TRBV19
CATGTGASYEQYF
TGTGCCACCGGGACAGGAGCTTCCTACGAGCAGTACTTC
>-|-|TRBJ1-2|TRBV6-5
CASSPQVRGYGYTF
TGTGCCAGCAGCCCCCAGGTCAGGGGATATGGCTACACCTTC
>once|TRBD2|TRBJ2-5|TRBV2
CASSDVTSGLQETQYF
TGTGCCAGCAGTGATGTTACTAGCGGTCTCCAAGAGACCCAGTACTTC
>-|TRBD1|TRBJ1-1|TRBV6-5
CASSRTGVAEAFF
TGTGCCAGCAGTCGGACAGGGGTGGCTGAAGCTTTCTTT
>once|TRBD1|TRBJ1-5|TRBV4-1
CASSQVAGAGQGALPQHF
TGCGCCAGCAGCCAAGTTGCCGGGGCGGGACAGGGGGCTCTGCCCCAGCATTTT
>-|TRBD1|TRBJ2-7|TRBV10-3
CAISLDRVRSEQYF
TGTGCCATCAGTCTGGACAGGGTTCGTTCCGAGCAGTACTTC
>-|TRBD1|TRBJ2-7|TRBV5-1
CASSLEPTGGSYEQYF
TGCGCCAGCAGCTTGGAACCGACAGGGGGCTCCTACGAGCAGTACTTC
>-|TRBD1|TRBJ1-2|TRBV29-1
CSAWTGYYGYTF
TGCAGCGCTTGGACAGGGTACTATGGCTACACCTTC
>-|TRBD2|TRBJ2-3|TRBV14
CASSRTSGGPPSTDTQYF
TGTGCCAGCAGCCGGACTAGCGGGGGCCCCCCTAGCACAGATACGCAGTATTTT
>-|-|TRBJ2-5|TRBV27
CASGWDNGAETQYF
TGTGCCAGCGGATGGGACAACGGGGCAGAGACCCAGTACTTC
>-|-|TRBJ1-1|TRBV6-2/TRBV6-3
CASSYVDRGRLMNTEAFF
TGTGCCAGCAGTTACGTGGATAGAGGGCGACTTATGAACACTGAAGCTTTCTTT
>-|TRBD1|TRBJ1-2|TRBV6-5
CASRDGQGYGYTF
TGTGCCAGCAGGGATGGACAGGGGTATGGCTACACCTTC
>few|-|TRBJ1-5|TRBV7-2
CASSPLWGDSNQPQHF
TGTGCCAGCAGCCCACTGTGGGGAGATAGCAATCAGCCCCAGCATTTT
>-|-|TRBJ2-2|TRBV3-1/TRBV3-2
CASSHFQVTGELFF
TGTGCCAGCAGCCATTTTCAGGTCACCGGGGAGCTGTTTTTT
>-|-|TRBJ2-5|TRBV27
CASPLQGQETQYF
TGTGCCAGCCCCTTACAGGGACAAGAGACCCAGTACTTC
>-|TRBD2|TRBJ2-5|TRBV11-3
CASSLVLAGGQETQYF
TGTGCCAGCAGCTTAGTTCTAGCGGGGGGCCAAGAGACCCAGTACTTC
>-|-|TRBJ1-1|TRBV18
CASSSGMNTEAFF
TGTGCCAGCTCATCAGGGATGAACACTGAAGCTTTCTTT
>-|-|TRBJ1-2|TRBV7-8
CASSLEGEGYTF
TGTGCCAGCAGCTTAGAGGGGGAAGGCTACACCTTC
>-|-|TRBJ1-1|TRBV30
CAWTVNTEAFF
TGTGCCTGGACGGTGAACACTGAAGCTTTCTTT
>-|-|TRBJ1-1|TRBV5-6
CASSLIVGNTEAFF
TGTGCCAGCAGCTTGATAGTTGGGAACACTGAAGCTTTCTTT
>-|TRBD1|TRBJ2-7|TRBV27
CASSRTGAYEQYF
TGTGCCAGCAGCCGGACAGGGGCATACGAGCAGTACTTC
>-|TRBD2|TRBJ2-3|TRBV20-1
CSASTSGIRDTQYF
TGCAGTGCTAGTACTAGCGGAATTCGGGATACGCAGTATTTT
>-|-|TRBJ1-2|TRBV19
CASSIVTNYGYTF
TGTGCCAGTAGTATTGTAACTAACTATGGCTACACCTTC
>-|-|TRBJ2-1|TRBV6-5
CASSYSEGTLGEFF
TGTGCCAGCAGTTACTCCGAAGGGACTCTCGGAGAGTTCTTC
>-|TRBD1|TRBJ2-3|TRBV5-4
CASSLTGEDTQYF
TGTGCCAGCAGCTTGACAGGGGAAGATACGCAGTATTTT
>few|-|TRBJ1-2|TRBV7-9
CASSFKAYGYTF
TGTGCCAGCAGCTTCAAAGCCTATGGCTACACCTTC
>-|-|TRBJ2-5|TRBV29-1
CSVATARETQYF
TGCAGCGTCGCGACAGCCAGAGAGACCCAGTACTTC
>once|-|TRBJ1-2|TRBV19
CASRKQPSANYGYTF
TGTGCCAGTAGGAAACAGCCTTCAGCTAACTATGGCTACACCTTC
>-|TRBD2|TRBJ2-3|TRBV30
CAWSEERGVGDTQYF
TGTGCCTGGAGTGAGGAGCGGGGGGTGGGAGATACGCAGTATTTT
>-|TRBD1|TRBJ2-1|TRBV28
CASSLTSWTGWNEQFF
TGTGCCAGCAGCTTAACCTCTTGGACAGGGTGGAATGAGCAGTTCTTC
>-|TRBD1|TRBJ2-3|TRBV29-1
CSAIIGTGGADTQYF
TGCAGCGCCATCATTGGGACAGGGGGTGCAGATACGCAGTATTTT
>-|TRBD1|TRBJ1-1|TRBV27
CASSLGTGPFYTEAFF
TGTGCCAGCAGTTTGGGGACAGGGCCCTTTTACACTGAAGCTTTCTTT
>-|-|TRBJ2-3|TRBV24-1
CATGEDSTDTQYF
TGTGCCACCGGGGAGGACAGCACAGATACGCAGTATTTT